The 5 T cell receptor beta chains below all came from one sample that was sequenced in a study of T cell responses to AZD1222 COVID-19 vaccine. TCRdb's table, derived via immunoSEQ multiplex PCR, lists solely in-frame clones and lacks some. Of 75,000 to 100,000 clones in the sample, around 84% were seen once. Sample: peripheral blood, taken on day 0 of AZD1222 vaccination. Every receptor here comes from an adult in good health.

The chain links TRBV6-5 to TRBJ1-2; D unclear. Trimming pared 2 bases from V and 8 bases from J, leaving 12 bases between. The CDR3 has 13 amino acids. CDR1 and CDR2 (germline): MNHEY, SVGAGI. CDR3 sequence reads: CASSYAGRGGYTF. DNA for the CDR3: TGTGCCAGCAGTTACGCGGGCCGAGGGGGCTACACCTTC.

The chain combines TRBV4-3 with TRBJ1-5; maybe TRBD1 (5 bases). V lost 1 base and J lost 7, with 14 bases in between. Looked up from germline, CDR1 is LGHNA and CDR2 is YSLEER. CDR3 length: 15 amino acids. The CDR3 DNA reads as TGCGCCAGCAGCCAAGCGCCGGGACCTGGACAGCCCCAGCATTTT. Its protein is CASSQAPGPGQPQHF.

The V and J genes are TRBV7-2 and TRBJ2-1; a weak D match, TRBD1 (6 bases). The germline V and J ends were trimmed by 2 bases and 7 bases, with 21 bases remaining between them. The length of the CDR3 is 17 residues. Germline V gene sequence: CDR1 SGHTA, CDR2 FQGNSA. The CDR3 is CASSLFSRQGWRNEQFF. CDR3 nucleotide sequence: TGTGCCAGCAGCTTATTTTCGAGGCAGGGGTGGCGAAATGAGCAGTTCTTC.

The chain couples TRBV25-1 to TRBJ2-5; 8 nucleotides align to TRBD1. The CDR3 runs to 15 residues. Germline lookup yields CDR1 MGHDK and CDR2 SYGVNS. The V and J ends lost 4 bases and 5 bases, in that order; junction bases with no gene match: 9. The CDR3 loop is CASSGMPGGQETQYF. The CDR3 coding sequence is TGTGCCAGCAGTGGAATGCCAGGGGGCCAGGAGACCCAGTACTTC.

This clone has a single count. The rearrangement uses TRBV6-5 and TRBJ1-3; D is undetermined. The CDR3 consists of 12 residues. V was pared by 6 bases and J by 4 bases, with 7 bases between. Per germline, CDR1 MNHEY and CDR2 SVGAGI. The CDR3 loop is CASRDRGNTIYF. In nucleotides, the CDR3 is TGTGCCAGCAGAGACCGGGGAAACACCATATATTTT.